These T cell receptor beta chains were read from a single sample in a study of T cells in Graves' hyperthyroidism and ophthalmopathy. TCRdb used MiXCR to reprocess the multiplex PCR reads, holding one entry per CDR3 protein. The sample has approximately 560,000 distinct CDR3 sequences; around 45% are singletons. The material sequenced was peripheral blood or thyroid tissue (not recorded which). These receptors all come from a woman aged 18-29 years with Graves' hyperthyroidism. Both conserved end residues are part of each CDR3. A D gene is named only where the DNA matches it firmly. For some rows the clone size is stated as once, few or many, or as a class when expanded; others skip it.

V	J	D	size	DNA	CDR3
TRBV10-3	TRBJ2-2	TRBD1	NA	TGTGCCATCAGTGTTGGGACAGCGAACACCGGGGAGCTGTTTTTT	CAISVGTANTGELFF
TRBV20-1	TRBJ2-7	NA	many	TGCAGTGCTAGAGGTACGGGCGGATTCATCTACGAGCAGTACTTC	CSARGTGGFIYEQYF
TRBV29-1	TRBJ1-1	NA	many	TGCAGCGTTGAAGTTTTTGTAGCCGCTGAAGCTTTCTTT	CSVEVFVAAEAFF
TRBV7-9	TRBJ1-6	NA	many	TGTGCCAGCAGCTTAGTACAGCCAAATTCACCCCTCCACTTT	CASSLVQPNSPLHF
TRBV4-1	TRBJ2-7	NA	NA	TGCGCCAGCAGCCAAGATGGGTACGGTTCCTACGAGCAGTACTTC	CASSQDGYGSYEQYF
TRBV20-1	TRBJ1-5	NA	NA	TGCAGTGCTAGTCGCGGGGGCGCATTCAATCAGCCCCAGCATTTT	CSASRGGAFNQPQHF
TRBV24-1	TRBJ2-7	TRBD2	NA	TGTGCCACCAGTGGTATATCGCGGGAGGGGACCTACGAGCAGTACTTC	CATSGISREGTYEQYF
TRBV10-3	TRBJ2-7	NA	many	TGTGCCATCAGTGATAGGGGTTCCTACGAGCAGTACTTC	CAISDRGSYEQYF
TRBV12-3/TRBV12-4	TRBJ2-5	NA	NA	TGTGCCAGCAGCCCCATAAGCCTGAGCCCACACCAGTACTTC	CASSPISLSPHQYF
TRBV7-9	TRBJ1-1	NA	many	TGTGCCAGCAGGCGGAAGGTGGGCACTGAAGCTTTCTTT	CASRRKVGTEAFF
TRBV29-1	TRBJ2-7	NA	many	TGCAGCGTTGAGATGGTTTTTCCCTACGAGCAGTACTTC	CSVEMVFPYEQYF
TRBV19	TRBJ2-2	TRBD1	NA	TGTGCCAGTACTAGACAGGGGGAGGGCGGGGAGCTGTTTTTT	CASTRQGEGGELFF
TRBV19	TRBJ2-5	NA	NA	TGTGCCAGCAGTTATACTTACCAAGAGACCCAGTACTTC	CASSYTYQETQYF
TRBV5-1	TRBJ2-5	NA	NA	TGCGCCAGCAGCTTGCGTTCAGAGACCCAGTACTTC	CASSLRSETQYF